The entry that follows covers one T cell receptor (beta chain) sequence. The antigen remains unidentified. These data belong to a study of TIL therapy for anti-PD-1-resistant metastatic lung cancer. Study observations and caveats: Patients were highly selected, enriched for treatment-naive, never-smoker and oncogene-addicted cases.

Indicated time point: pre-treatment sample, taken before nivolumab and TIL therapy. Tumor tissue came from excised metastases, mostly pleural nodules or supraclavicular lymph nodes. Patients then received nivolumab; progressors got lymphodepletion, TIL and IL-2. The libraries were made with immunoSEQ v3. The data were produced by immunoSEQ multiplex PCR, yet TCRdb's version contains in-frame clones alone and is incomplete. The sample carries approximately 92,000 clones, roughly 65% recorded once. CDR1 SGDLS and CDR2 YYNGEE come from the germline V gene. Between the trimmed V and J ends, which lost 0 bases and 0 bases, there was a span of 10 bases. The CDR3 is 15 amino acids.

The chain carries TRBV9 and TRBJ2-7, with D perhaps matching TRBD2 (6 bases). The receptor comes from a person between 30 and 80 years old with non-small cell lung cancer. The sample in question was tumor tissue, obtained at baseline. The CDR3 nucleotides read TGTGCCAGCAGCGTAGCTAGGAGGGCCTCCTACGAGCAGTACTTC. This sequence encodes CASSVARRASYEQYF.